The 9 T cell receptor beta chains reported below all come from one sample, sequenced in a study of shared clonotypes between healthy human individuals. Only in-frame clones appear in the TCRdb table, and some are missing; sequencing was by immunoSEQ multiplex PCR. Among 650,000 to 750,000 clones listed, 72% were seen once. Sequences were obtained from memory CD4+ T cells sorted from blood. Subset of the sample: CD45RA-negative fraction. These receptor sequences come from a woman aged 30 to 39 in good health.

The chain's CDR3 is CASSLVALVVNQPQHF. DNA for the CDR3: TGTGCCAGCAGCTTAGTGGCTCTCGTAGTCAATCAGCCCCAGCATTTT. This chain uses TRBV7-2 with TRBJ1-5; D is unresolved. The germline V gene encodes CDR1 SGHTA and CDR2 FQGNSA. V lost 1 base and J 3 bases, leaving 13 bases between the germline ends. This CDR3 spans 16 amino acids.

On this clone: Distinct nucleotide sequences in the sample also encode this CDR3. The rearrangement joins TRBV27 to TRBJ1-1; tentatively, D is TRBD1 (5 bases). The CDR3 covers 14 residues. Germline V gene sequence: CDR1 MNHEY, CDR2 SMNVEV (reference sequence). Trimming removed 1 base at V and 0 bases at J, with 6 bases between. The CDR3 nucleotides read TGTGCCAGCAGTTTATTGGGACTGAACACTGAAGCTTTCTTT. The encoded protein is CASSLLGLNTEAFF.

This sequence joins TRBV7-9 and TRBJ1-4; 7 nucleotides line up with TRBD1. The V segment lost 5 bases and the J segment 6 bases; nucleotides outside the gene matches: 6. The CDR3 length is 14 residues. CDR1 SEHNR and CDR2 FQNEAQ come from the germline V gene (reference sequence). CDR3 DNA sequence: TGTGCCAGCAGCCGTTCAGGGGGTGATGAAAAACTGTTTTTT. Translation gives CASSRSGGDEKLFF.

The chain links TRBV23-1 to TRBJ1-1; no clear D gene. TRBV23-1 is an ORF for which the function is uncertain. The CDR3 length is 16 residues. Trimming pared 0 bases from V and 5 bases from J, leaving 16 bases between. The CDR3 DNA reads TGCGCCAGCAGTCAATCGATCCTTGAAAGACGGACTGAAGCTTTCTTT. It specifies CASSQSILERRTEAFF.

This chain uses TRBV2 with TRBJ2-3; 10 nucleotides line up with TRBD2. V shed 1 base and J 7 bases; nucleotides not matched to a gene: 11. The germline V gene has CDR1 SNHLY and CDR2 FYNNEI. The CDR3 sequence is 17 residues long. The CDR3 is CASSEGYQSSGRYTQYF. In DNA, the CDR3 is TGTGCCAGCAGTGAAGGGTATCAGTCTAGCGGGAGATATACGCAGTATTTT.

A single count supports this clone. Additional DNA sequences in this sample encode the identical CDR3. J is TRBJ2-7 and V is TRBV28, with D uncertain. CDR1 and CDR2 (germline): MDHEN, SYDVKM. The CDR3 loop spans 12 amino acids. V lost 4 bases to trimming and J lost 7 bases, with 11 bases between them. The CDR3 spells CASSSPSGEQYF. DNA of the CDR3: TGTGCCAGCAGTTCCCCCTCCGGGGAGCAGTACTTC.

The rearrangement uses TRBV5-1 and TRBJ2-5, with D possibly TRBD2 on 6 matching bases. CDR1 SGHRS and CDR2 YFSETQ come from the germline V gene. Deletions cut 8 bases from V and 5 bases from J, with 13 bases between. The CDR3 loop spans 12 amino acids. CDR3 sequence reads: CASTPDYETQYF. CDR3 nucleotides: TGCGCCAGTACACCGGACTACGAGACCCAGTACTTC. The full variable domain, completed using reference TRBV5-1 and TRBJ2-5, is KAGVTQTPRYLIKTRGQQVTLSCSPISGHRSVSWYQQTPGQGLQFLFEYFSETQRNKGNFPGRFSGRQFSNSRSEMNVSTLELGDSALYLCASTPDYETQYFGPGTRLLVL.

The gene calls are TRBV4-1 and TRBJ1-5, with unresolved D. Germline CDR1 MGHRA, CDR2 YSYEKL. CDR3 length: 15 residues. Trimming pared 5 bases from V and 0 bases from J, leaving 11 bases between. The CDR3 loop reads CASSSAVNSNQPQHF. The CDR3 coding sequence is TGCGCCAGCAGCTCTGCAGTTAATAGCAATCAGCCCCAGCATTTT.

The J gene is TRBJ2-3, the V gene TRBV29-1, with TRBD1 matching over 11 bases. V was clipped by 4 bases and J by 3 bases; unmatched bases: 3. CDR1 SQVTM and CDR2 ANQGSEA come from the germline V gene. The CDR3 length is 14 residues. In DNA, the CDR3 is TGCAGCGTTGTGGACAGGGGGCGGACAGATACGCAGTATTTT. This encodes CSVVDRGRTDTQYF.